Here is one T cell receptor (beta chain) with its context. Its antigen is undetermined. The CDR3 is 13 residues long. CDR1 is MDHEN and CDR2 is SYDVKM in the germline V gene. V shed 6 bases, J shed 7 bases, and the junction held 5 bases outside the gene matches. TCRdb's copy holds only in-frame clones and misses some; the assay was immunoSEQ multiplex PCR. The sample contains some 150,000 clones, 75% to 95% of which appear only once. The sample is drawn from a study of OX40 agonist ivuxolimab in advanced cancers. Study information: Mean age about 60 years, range roughly 20 to 85; around 80% male.

Study observations and caveats: With doses of 0.1-3.0 mg/kg, partial responders showed among the lowest clonal expansion.

Sequenced material: CD4+ or CD8+ T cells sorted from blood, taken in a trial of the OX40 agonist ivuxolimab. The clonotype originates from an adult with an advanced solid tumor such as melanoma, head and neck, liver or kidney cancer. The V and J genes are TRBV28 and TRBJ1-5; TRBD1 agrees at 8 bases. As DNA, the CDR3 is TGTGCCAGCAGAACAGGGGGTGGACAGCCCCAGCATTTT. Amino acids: CASRTGGGQPQHF.